The rows below give T cell receptor beta chains drawn from one sample of a study of post-analysis software for immune sequencing data. TCRdb re-analysed the PCR reads in MiXCR, keeping a single row per CDR3 protein. This table holds 250,000 to 300,000 distinct CDR3 sequences, about 40% found once. Sequenced sample: blood. All receptors come from a girl aged 5 to 17 with multiple sclerosis. CDR3s include the opening cysteine and the closing phenylalanine or tryptophan. D genes are given only for firm matches. Not every row has a clone size; where given, it reads once, few, many or a size class.

NA	TRBV3-1	TRBJ2-5	few	TGTGCCAGCAGCCAAGATCGGAGCAATGCAGAGACCCAGTACTTC	CASSQDRSNAETQYF
NA	TRBV2	TRBJ1-1	NA	TGTGCCAGCAGTGACGGGGGAAAAGCTTTCTTT	CASSDGGKAFF
NA	TRBV11-2	TRBJ1-1	NA	TGTGCCAGCAGGCTCCAGAAGGACACTGAAGCTTTCTTT	CASRLQKDTEAFF
TRBD1	TRBV14	TRBJ1-1	few	TGTGCCAGCAGCCGGCGACAGGGGAGCTTGAACACTGAAGCTTTCTTT	CASSRRQGSLNTEAFF
NA	TRBV24-1	TRBJ2-1	many	TGTGCCACCAGGGCGAGACCAGCGGACAATGAGCAGTTCTTC	CATRARPADNEQFF
NA	TRBV10-3	TRBJ2-7	few	TGTGCCATCAGTGATTTGAGACAGCCCTACGAGCAGTACTTC	CAISDLRQPYEQYF
NA	TRBV7-2	TRBJ2-5	many	TGTGCCAGCAGCTTAGGGACGGACCAAGAGACCCAGTACTTC	CASSLGTDQETQYF
NA	TRBV27	TRBJ1-2	many	TGTGCCAGCAAGGGACCTAACTATGGCTACACCTTC	CASKGPNYGYTF
NA	TRBV2	TRBJ1-1	many	TGTGCCAGCAGTCTTGGAGGACCGAACACTGAAGCTTTCTTT	CASSLGGPNTEAFF
TRBD1	TRBV5-1	TRBJ2-3	few	TGCGCCAGCAGCTTGCAATCAGGACAGGGAATTACTAGCACAGATACGCAGTATTTT	CASSLQSGQGITSTDTQYF
TRBD2	TRBV6-5	TRBJ2-7	once	TGTGCCAGCAACCGAGGGGCTAGCGGGACTAAAGAGCAGTACTTC	CASNRGASGTKEQYF
TRBD2	TRBV5-1	TRBJ2-1	few	TGCGCCAGCAGCTCCGGACTAGCGGGATTTTACAATGAGCAGTTCTTC	CASSSGLAGFYNEQFF
NA	TRBV3-1	TRBJ2-1	many	TGTGCCAGCAGCCCAGCGGCAGGCTACAATGAGCAGTTCTTC	CASSPAAGYNEQFF
TRBD2	TRBV3-1	TRBJ2-1	NA	TGTGCCAACAGCCAAAGTTCCGGGACTAGGGGTGGGAATGAGCAGTTCTTC	CANSQSSGTRGGNEQFF
NA	TRBV12-3/TRBV12-4	TRBJ2-4	NA	TGTGCCAGCAGTACCAGAGGTACAAGGGAGGACATTCAGTACTTC	CASSTRGTREDIQYF
TRBD1	TRBV24-1	TRBJ2-1	many	TGTGCCACCAGTGATGACAGGGGGCCGGGGAATGAGCAGTTCTTC	CATSDDRGPGNEQFF
NA	TRBV5-5	TRBJ1-2	many	TGTGCCAGCAGCTCTTTCAGGATTATGGCTGGCTACACCTTC	CASSSFRIMAGYTF
TRBD1	TRBV28	TRBJ2-5	many	TGTGCCAGCAGAAACCCCCGGGGACAGACGGAGCAGTACTTC	CASRNPRGQTEQYF
NA	TRBV29-1	TRBJ2-1	NA	TGCAGCGTTGGCGCTAGCTACAATGAGCAGTTCTTC	CSVGASYNEQFF
NA	TRBV7-9	TRBJ2-5	many	TGTGCCAGCAGCCCTACCCGGGGGGCTGGGGAGACCCAGTACTTC	CASSPTRGAGETQYF
NA	TRBV7-9	TRBJ2-2	few	TGTGCCAGCAGCTTATTACTCCGTTCCGGGGCGAACACCGGGGAGCTGTTTTTT	CASSLLLRSGANTGELFF
NA	TRBV7-9	TRBJ2-1	NA	TGTGCCAGCAGCACGAAACCCCGAGCGGTGGGGCCTGGCAATGAGCAGTTCTTC	CASSTKPRAVGPGNEQFF
TRBD1	TRBV4-2	TRBJ1-4	few	TGTGCCAGCAGCCAAGGGGACAGTAATGAAAAACTGTTTTTT	CASSQGDSNEKLFF
NA	TRBV20-1	TRBJ2-4	many	TGCAGTGCGAGAGAGGGGTCTAGCTGGCACAAAAACATTCAGTACTTC	CSAREGSSWHKNIQYF
NA	TRBV28	TRBJ1-2	many	TGTGCCAGCAGTCCCAAGCGTGGCTACACCTTC	CASSPKRGYTF
NA	TRBV12-3/TRBV12-4	TRBJ1-2	NA	TGTGCCAGCACTCCTACAGCATCTAACTATGGCTACACCTTC	CASTPTASNYGYTF
TRBD1	TRBV9	TRBJ2-6	NA	TGTGCCAGCAGCGTAGCGGTACAGGGGGCAGGTGGGGCCAACGTCCTGACTTTC	CASSVAVQGAGGANVLTF
TRBD1	TRBV3-1	TRBJ1-1	NA	TGTGCCAGCAGCCCGGGACAGGGTTTGGGCACTGAAGCTTTCTTT	CASSPGQGLGTEAFF
TRBD2	TRBV20-1	TRBJ2-1	NA	TGCAGTGCTAGAGGCACTAGCGGGGTAGAGACCCAGTTCTTC	CSARGTSGVETQFF
NA	TRBV4-2	TRBJ2-6	NA	TGTGCCAGCTGCCAAGTTTCTGTCCGGGGGCCCACTGGGGCCAACGTCCTGACTTTC	CASCQVSVRGPTGANVLTF
NA	TRBV7-9	TRBJ2-4	many	TGTGCCAGCAGCGTATCCGGACAGCTCAAAAACATTCAGTACTTC	CASSVSGQLKNIQYF
NA	TRBV5-5	TRBJ1-5	many	TGTGCCAGCAGCTTGTCAAGGCAGGGAGGCAATCAGCCCCAGCATTTT	CASSLSRQGGNQPQHF
NA	TRBV12-3/TRBV12-4	TRBJ2-7	NA	TGTGCCAGCAGTTTAACCCCCTACGAGCAGTACTTC	CASSLTPYEQYF
NA	TRBV12-3/TRBV12-4	TRBJ1-5	many	TGTGCCAGCTTGCCCCAGGCCGGTGGGCCCCAGCATTTT	CASLPQAGGPQHF
NA	TRBV29-1	TRBJ1-2	NA	TGCAGCGGGACAAACAGGAACTATGGCTACACCTTC	CSGTNRNYGYTF
TRBD1	TRBV11-1	TRBJ2-3	few	TGTGCCGGCAGCTTAGTGGACAGGGGTCGAGAGCACCCTCAGGATACGCAGTATTTT	CAGSLVDRGREHPQDTQYF
NA	TRBV3-1	TRBJ1-3	NA	TGTGCCAGCAGCCCGGTCGAAAACACCATATATTTT	CASSPVENTIYF
NA	TRBV13	TRBJ2-6	many	TGTGCCAGCAATCTCCGCTCTGGGGCCAACGTCCTGACTTTC	CASNLRSGANVLTF
TRBD1	TRBV20-1	TRBJ1-1	few	TGCAGTGCTACTTTAAGCGACAGGGGCACTGAAGCTTTCTTT	CSATLSDRGTEAFF
TRBD1	TRBV7-6	TRBJ2-7	NA	TGTGCCAGCAGCCCAGCCGGGACAGGGCTTCGGGAGCAGTACTTC	CASSPAGTGLREQYF
TRBD1	TRBV5-1	TRBJ2-2	NA	TGCGCCAGCAGCTTGGCCCCCGAGACAGGGGGAGTCGGGGAGCTGTTTTTT	CASSLAPETGGVGELFF
TRBD1	TRBV28	TRBJ1-6	few	TGTGCCAGCAGTTTCAGGGGGGCGTCACCCCTCCACTTT	CASSFRGASPLHF
TRBD1	TRBV27	TRBJ2-7	NA	TGTGCCAGCAGCCCCGGACAGGGATCCAACGAGCAGTACTTC	CASSPGQGSNEQYF
TRBD1	TRBV28	TRBJ1-4	NA	TGTGCCAGCAGTACCAAAGGGGGCGGTGGTGAAAAACTGTTTTTT	CASSTKGGGGEKLFF
NA	TRBV2	TRBJ2-5	NA	TGTGCCAGCAGTCCCGACTACGATCTAGAGACCCAGTACTTC	CASSPDYDLETQYF
NA	TRBV4-1	TRBJ2-3	NA	TGCGCCAGCAGCCAATTCGAATACACAGGTACGCGGTATTTT	CASSQFEYTGTRYF
NA	TRBV7-2	TRBJ2-1	many	TGTGCCAGCAGCTTTGCTATCAATGAGCAGTTCTTC	CASSFAINEQFF
NA	TRBV29-1	TRBJ2-1	many	TGCAGCGTGGTGGGGCACAATGAGCAGTTCTTC	CSVVGHNEQFF
TRBD1	TRBV6-5	TRBJ1-5	many	TGTGCCAGCAGTTCAGGGGGTAGCAATCAGCCCCAGCATTTT	CASSSGGSNQPQHF
NA	TRBV4-1	TRBJ2-1	NA	TGCGCCAGCAGCCTCGCCTGGCATGAGCAGTTCTTC	CASSLAWHEQFF
NA	TRBV7-9	TRBJ2-2	NA	TGTGCCAGCAGCTTATGGAACGCGAACACCGGGGAGCGGTTTTTT	CASSLWNANTGERFF
NA	TRBV4-1	TRBJ2-1	NA	TGCGCCAGCAGCCACTTGAGAGGCGGGTCCTACAATGAGCAGTTCTTC	CASSHLRGGSYNEQFF
TRBD2	TRBV7-2	TRBJ2-1	NA	TGTGCCAGCAGCGTTCGACTAGCGGGGGACAATGAGCAGTTCTTC	CASSVRLAGDNEQFF
NA	TRBV9	TRBJ2-6	many	TGTGCCAGCAGCGTAGCTCCTGGGGCCAACGTCCTGACTTTC	CASSVAPGANVLTF
NA	TRBV21-1	TRBJ2-3	many	TGTGCCAGCAGCCAGACCTTGCGGGAGGGTACGCAGTATTTT	CASSQTLREGTQYF